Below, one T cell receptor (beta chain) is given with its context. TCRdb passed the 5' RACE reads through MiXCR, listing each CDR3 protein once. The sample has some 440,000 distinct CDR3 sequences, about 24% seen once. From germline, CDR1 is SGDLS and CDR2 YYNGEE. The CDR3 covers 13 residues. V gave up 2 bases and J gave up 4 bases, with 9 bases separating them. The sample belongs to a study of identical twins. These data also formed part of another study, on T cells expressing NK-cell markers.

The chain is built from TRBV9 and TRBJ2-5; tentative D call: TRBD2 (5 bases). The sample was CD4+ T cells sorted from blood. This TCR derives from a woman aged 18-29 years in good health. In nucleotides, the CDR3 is TGTGCCAGCAGCGTCGGGGAAGGAGAGACCCAGTACTTC. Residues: CASSVGEGETQYF. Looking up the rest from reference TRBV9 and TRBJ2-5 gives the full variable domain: DSGVTQTPKHLITATGQRVTLRCSPRSGDLSVYWYQQSLDQGLQFLIQYYNGEERAKGNILERFSAQQFPDLHSELNLSSLELGDSALYFCASSVGEGETQYFGPGTRLLVL.